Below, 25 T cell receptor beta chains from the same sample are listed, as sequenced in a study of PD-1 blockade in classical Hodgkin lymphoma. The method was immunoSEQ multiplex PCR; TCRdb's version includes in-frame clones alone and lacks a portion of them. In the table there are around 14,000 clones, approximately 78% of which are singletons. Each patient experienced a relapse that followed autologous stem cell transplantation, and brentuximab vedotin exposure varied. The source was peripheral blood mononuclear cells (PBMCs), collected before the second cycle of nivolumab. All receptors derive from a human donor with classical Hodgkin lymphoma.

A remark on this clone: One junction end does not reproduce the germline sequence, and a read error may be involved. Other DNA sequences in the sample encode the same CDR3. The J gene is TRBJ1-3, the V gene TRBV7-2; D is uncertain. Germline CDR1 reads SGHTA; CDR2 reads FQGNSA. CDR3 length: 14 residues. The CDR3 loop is CASSQDWVLDTIYF. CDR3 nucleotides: TGCGCCAGCAGCCAAGACTGGGTCCTTGACACCATATATTTT.

In nucleotides, the CDR3 is TGCAGCGTTGACCTGGGGAGGGGTGGCTACACCTTC. This encodes CSVDLGRGGYTF. The V gene is TRBV29-1, the J gene TRBJ1-2, with D maybe TRBD1 (5 bases). The V end was cut by 3 bases, the J end by 7 bases, with 12 bases between. The CDR3 is 12 amino acids. The V gene's germline CDR1 is SQVTM and CDR2 ANQGSEA.

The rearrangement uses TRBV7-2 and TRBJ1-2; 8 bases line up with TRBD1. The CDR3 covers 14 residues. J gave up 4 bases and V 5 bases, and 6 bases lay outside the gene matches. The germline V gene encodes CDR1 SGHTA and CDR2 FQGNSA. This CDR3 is CASSPDRGIYGYTF. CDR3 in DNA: TGTGCCAGCAGCCCCGACAGGGGTATCTATGGCTACACCTTC.

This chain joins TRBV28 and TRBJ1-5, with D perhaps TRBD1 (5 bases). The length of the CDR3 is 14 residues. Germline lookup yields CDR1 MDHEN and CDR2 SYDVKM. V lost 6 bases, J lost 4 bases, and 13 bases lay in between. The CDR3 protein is CASRRQGGNQPQHF. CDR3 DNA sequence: TGTGCCAGCAGGCGGCAGGGAGGAAATCAGCCCCAGCATTTT. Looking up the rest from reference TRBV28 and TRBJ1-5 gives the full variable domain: DVKVTQSSRYLVKRTGEKVFLECVQDMDHENMFWYRQDPGLGLRLIYFSYDVKMKEKGDIPEGYSVSREKKERFSLILESASTNQTSMYLCASRRQGGNQPQHFGDGTRLSIL.

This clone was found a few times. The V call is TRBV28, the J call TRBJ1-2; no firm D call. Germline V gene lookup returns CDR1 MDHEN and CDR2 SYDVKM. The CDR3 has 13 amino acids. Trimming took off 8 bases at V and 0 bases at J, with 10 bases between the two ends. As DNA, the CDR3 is TGTGCCAGCTTAAGCCAGGCTAACTATGGCTACACCTTC. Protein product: CASLSQANYGYTF.

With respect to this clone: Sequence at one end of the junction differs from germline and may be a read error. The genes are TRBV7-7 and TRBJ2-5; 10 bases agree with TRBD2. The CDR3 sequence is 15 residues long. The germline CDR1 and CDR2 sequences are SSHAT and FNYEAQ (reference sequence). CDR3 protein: CASSLLAGVGETQYF. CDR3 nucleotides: TGTGCTAGCAGCCTTCTAGCGGGGGTAGGAGAGACCCAGTACTTC.

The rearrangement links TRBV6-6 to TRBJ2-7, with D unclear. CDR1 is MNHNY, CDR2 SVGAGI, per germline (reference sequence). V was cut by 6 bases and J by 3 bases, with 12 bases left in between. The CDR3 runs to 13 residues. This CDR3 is CASSLDTGYEQYF. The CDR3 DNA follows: TGTGCCAGCAGCCTCGACACGGGCTACGAGCAGTACTTC.

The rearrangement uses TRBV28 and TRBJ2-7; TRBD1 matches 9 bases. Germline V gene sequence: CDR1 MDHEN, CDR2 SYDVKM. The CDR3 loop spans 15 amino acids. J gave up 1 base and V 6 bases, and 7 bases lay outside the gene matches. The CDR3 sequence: CASRPTGTGSYEQYF. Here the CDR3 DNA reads TGTGCCAGCAGACCCACCGGGACAGGGTCCTACGAGCAGTACTTC. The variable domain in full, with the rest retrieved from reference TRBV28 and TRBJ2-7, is DVKVTQSSRYLVKRTGEKVFLECVQDMDHENMFWYRQDPGLGLRLIYFSYDVKMKEKGDIPEGYSVSREKKERFSLILESASTNQTSMYLCASRPTGTGSYEQYFGPGTRLTVT.

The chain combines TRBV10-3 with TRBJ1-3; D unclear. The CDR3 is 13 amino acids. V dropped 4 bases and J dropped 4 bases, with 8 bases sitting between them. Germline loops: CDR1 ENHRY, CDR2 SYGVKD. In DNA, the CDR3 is TGTGCCATCAGTGGGAGCTGGGGAAACACCATATATTTT. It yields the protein CAISGSWGNTIYF.

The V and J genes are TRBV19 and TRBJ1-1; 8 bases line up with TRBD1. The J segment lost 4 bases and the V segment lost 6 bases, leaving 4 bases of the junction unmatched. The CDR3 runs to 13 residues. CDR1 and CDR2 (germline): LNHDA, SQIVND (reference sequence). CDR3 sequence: CASRKTGGTEAFF. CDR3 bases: TGTGCCAGTAGAAAAACAGGGGGCACTGAAGCTTTCTTT.

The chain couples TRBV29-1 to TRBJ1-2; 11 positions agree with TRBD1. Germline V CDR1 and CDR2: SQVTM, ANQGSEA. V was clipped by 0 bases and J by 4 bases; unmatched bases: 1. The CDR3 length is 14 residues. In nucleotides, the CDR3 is TGCAGCGTTGAAGATGGACAGGGGGCCTATGGCTACACCTTC. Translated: CSVEDGQGAYGYTF.

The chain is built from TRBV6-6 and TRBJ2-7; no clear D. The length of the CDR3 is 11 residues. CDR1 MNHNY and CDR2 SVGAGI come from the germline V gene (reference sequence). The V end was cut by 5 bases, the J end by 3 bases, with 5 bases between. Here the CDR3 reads CASSPHYEQYF. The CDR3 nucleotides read TGTGCCAGCAGTCCACACTACGAGCAGTACTTC.

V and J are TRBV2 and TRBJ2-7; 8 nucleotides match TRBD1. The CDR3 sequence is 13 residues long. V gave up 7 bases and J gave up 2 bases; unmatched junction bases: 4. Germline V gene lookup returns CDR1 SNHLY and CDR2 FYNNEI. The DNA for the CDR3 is TGTGCCAGCAACGGACAGGGACCCTACGAGCAGTACTTC. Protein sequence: CASNGQGPYEQYF.

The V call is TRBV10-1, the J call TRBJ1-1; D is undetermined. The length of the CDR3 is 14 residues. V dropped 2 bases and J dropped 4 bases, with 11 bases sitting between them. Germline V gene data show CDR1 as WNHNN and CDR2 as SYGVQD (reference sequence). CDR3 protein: CASSEGVGGTEAFF. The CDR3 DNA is TGCGCCAGCAGTGAGGGGGTCGGCGGCACTGAAGCTTTCTTT.

The CDR3 loop is CASSQRTGAQETQYF. CDR3 sequence (DNA): TGTGCCAGCAGCCAGAGGACAGGGGCCCAAGAGACCCAGTACTTC. The chain joins TRBV7-2 to TRBJ2-5; 9 bases are shared with TRBD1. The CDR3 covers 15 residues. With 5 bases clipped from V and 1 base from J, the junction kept 5 bases outside the gene matches. CDR1 SGHTA and CDR2 FQGNSA come from the germline V gene.

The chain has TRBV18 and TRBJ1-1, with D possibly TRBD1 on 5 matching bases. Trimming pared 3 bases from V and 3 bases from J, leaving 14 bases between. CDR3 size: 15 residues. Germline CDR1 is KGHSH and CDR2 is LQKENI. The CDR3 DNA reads TGTGCCAGCTCACCTTTACCTGGGACCGACACTGAAGCTTTCTTT. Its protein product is CASSPLPGTDTEAFF.

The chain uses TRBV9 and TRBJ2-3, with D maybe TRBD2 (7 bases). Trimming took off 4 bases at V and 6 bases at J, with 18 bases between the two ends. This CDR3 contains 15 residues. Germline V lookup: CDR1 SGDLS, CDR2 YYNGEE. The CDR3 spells CASSQDRGARDTQYF. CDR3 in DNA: TGTGCCAGCAGCCAAGACCGGGGGGCAAGGGATACGCAGTATTTT.

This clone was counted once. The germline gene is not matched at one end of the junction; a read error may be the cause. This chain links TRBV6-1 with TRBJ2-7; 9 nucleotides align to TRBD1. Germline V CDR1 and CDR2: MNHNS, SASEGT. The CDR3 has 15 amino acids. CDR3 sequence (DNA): TGTGCCAGCACGGTGGGACAGGGCGGGTTCTCCTACGAGCACTTC. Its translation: CASTVGQGGFSYEHF.

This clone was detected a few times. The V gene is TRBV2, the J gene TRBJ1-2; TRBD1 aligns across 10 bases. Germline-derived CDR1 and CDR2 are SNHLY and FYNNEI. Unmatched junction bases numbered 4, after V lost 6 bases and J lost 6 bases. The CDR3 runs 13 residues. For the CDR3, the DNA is TGTGCCAGCAGCTTGGACAGGGGGAATGGCTACACCTTC. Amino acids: CASSLDRGNGYTF.

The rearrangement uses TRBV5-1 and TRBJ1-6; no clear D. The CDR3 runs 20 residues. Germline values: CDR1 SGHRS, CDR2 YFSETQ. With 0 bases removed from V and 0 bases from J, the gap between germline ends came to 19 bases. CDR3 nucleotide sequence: TGCGCCAGCAGCTTGGCCGCTCGGGGTGCGGGGAGCTCCTATAATTCACCCCTCCACTTT. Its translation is CASSLAARGAGSSYNSPLHF.

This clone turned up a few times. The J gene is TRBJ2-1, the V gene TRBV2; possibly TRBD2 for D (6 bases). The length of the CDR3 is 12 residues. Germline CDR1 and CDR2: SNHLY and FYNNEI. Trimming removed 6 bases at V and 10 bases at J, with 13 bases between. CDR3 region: CASRYNGGEQFF. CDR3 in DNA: TGTGCCAGCAGGTATAACGGGGGAGAGCAGTTCTTC.

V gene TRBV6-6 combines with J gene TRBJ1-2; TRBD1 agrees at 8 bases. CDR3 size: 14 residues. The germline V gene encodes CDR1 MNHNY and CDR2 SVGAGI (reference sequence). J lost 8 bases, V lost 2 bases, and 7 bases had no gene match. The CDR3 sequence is CASSYIGQGGGYTF. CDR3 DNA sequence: TGTGCCAGCAGTTACATCGGACAGGGTGGCGGCTACACCTTC.

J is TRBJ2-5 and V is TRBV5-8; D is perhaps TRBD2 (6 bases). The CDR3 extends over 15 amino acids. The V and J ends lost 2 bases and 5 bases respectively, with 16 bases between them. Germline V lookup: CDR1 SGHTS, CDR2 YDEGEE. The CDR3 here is CASSFSAGIFETQYF. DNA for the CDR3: TGTGCCAGCAGCTTCTCGGCGGGGATTTTCGAGACCCAGTACTTC.

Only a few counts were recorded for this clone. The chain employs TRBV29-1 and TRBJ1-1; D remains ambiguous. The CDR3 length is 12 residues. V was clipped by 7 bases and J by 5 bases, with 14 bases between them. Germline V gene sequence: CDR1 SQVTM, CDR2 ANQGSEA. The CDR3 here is CSGWSIETEAFF. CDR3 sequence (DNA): TGCAGCGGCTGGTCGATCGAGACTGAAGCTTTCTTT.

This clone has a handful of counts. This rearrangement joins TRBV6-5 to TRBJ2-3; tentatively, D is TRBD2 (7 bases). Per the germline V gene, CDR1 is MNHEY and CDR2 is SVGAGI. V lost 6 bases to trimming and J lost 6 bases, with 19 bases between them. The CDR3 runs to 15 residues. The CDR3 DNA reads TGTGCCAGCAGCCAAGACCGGGGGGCAAGGGATACGCAGTATTTT. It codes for CASSQDRGARDTQYF.